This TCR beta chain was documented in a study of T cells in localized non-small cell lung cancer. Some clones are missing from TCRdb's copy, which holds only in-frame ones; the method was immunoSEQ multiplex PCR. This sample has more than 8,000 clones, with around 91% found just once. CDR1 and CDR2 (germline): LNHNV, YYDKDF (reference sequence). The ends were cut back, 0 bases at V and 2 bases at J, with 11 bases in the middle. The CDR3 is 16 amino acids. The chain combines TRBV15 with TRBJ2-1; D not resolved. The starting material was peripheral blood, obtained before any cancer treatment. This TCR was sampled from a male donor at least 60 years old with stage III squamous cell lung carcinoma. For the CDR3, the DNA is TGTGCCACCAGCAGAGATATCTCTACGGCCTACAATGAGCAGTTCTTC. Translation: CATSRDISTAYNEQFF. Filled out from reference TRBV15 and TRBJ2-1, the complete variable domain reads DAMVIQNPRYQVTQFGKPVTLSCSQTLNHNVMYWYQQKSSQAPKLLFHYYDKDFNNEADTPDNFQSRRPNTSFCFLDIRSPGLGDTAMYLCATSRDISTAYNEQFFGPGTRLTVL.